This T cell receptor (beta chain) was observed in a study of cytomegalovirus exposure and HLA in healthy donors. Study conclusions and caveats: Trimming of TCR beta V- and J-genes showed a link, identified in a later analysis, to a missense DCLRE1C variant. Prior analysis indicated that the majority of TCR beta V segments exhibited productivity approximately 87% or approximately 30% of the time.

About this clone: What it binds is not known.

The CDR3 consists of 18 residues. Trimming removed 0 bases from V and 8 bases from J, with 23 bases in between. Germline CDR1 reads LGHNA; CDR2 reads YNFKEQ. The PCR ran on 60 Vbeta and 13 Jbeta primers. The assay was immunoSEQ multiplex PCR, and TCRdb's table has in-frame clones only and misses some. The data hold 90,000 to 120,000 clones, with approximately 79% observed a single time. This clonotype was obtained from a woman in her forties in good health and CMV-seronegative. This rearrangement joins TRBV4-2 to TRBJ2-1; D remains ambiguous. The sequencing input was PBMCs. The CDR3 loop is CASSQEGVGTILSHEQFF. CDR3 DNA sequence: TGTGCCAGCAGCCAAGAAGGCGTAGGAACTATTTTATCCCATGAGCAGTTCTTC.